This T cell receptor beta chain was profiled in a study of early T cells in non-severe SARS-CoV-2 infection. Overall study context: Sequencing input comprised bulk RNA from unsorted whole blood; chain pairing was not available.

Study results and limitations: Sequences matched to VDJdb favored anti-spike CD8 responses, while private and CD4 specificities were missed.

This clonotype was seen repeatedly, ten times or more. Its target is unknown. TCRdb passed the 5' RACE reads through MiXCR, listing each CDR3 protein once. Among 40,000 to 55,000 distinct CDR3 sequences listed, 6% to 8.5% were seen once. V lost 3 bases, J lost 5 bases, and 15 bases lay in between. Looked up from germline, CDR1 is KGHDR and CDR2 is SFDVKD. This CDR3 is built from 16 residues. The specimen was whole blood. This clonotype originated in an adult who was a healthcare worker with PCR-confirmed SARS-CoV-2 infection or an uninfected control (not recorded which). The chain carries TRBV24-1 and TRBJ2-2, with a weak D call TRBD2 (6 bases). The CDR3 DNA is TGTGCCACCAGTGATGTGACTAGGTTCTGGACCGGGGAGCTGTTTTTT. Translated, it gives CATSDVTRFWTGELFF.